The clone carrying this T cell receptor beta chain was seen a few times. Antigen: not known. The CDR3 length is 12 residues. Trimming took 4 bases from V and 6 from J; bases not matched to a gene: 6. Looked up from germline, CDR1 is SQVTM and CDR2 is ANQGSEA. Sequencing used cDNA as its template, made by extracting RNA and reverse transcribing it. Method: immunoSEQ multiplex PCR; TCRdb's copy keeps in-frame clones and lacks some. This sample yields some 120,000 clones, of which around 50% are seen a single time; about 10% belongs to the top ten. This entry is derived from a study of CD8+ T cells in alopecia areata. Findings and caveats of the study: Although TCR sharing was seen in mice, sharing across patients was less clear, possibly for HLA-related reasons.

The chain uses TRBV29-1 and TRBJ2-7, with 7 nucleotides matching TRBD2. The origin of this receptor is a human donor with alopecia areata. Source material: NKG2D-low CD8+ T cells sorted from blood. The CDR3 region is CSVVPGGREQYF. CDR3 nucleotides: TGCAGCGTTGTCCCGGGGGGACGCGAGCAGTACTTC.